Each of the 29 T cell receptor beta chains below was sequenced from the same sample in a study of shared clonotypes between healthy human individuals (dated by TCRdb to about 2020). Library prep was done by the immunoSEQ multiplex PCR assay. Imported from immuneACCESS, the table was reduced by TCRdb to in-frame sequences with V and J called. These copies leave out some clones; in studies compared against another copy, an unresolved V gene accounts for under half, and the cause of the remainder is not known. For this sample there are a few million clones; roughly 93% appear just once. The ten biggest clones cover 1.5% to 2% of the sample. CD8 naive samples were obtained by positive selection for CCR7 among CD45RO-negative cells, yielding a CD45RA+CCR7+ population from which TemRA cells were excluded. The sample comprised naive CD8+ T cells from PBMCs. What this sample's cell subset or site label stands for: CD45RA+CCR7+. The receptor set was obtained from a man aged 18 to 29 in good health. Some clones in this sample may be carry-over from other donors' samples.

This chain connects TRBV6-1 to TRBJ2-7; D unresolved. The CDR3 consists of 12 residues. The V gene lost 3 bases and the J gene lost 5 bases, with 8 bases spanning the gap. CDR1 MNHNS and CDR2 SASEGT come from the germline V gene. CDR3 DNA: TGTGCCAGCAGTGATGATTGGCACGAGCAGTACTTC. Amino acids: CASSDDWHEQYF.

A remark on this clone: Different DNA sequences within this sample yield the same CDR3. This chain connects TRBV27 to TRBJ1-2; no clear D. V was shortened by 1 base and J by 2 bases, with 5 bases between the two germline ends. The CDR3 is 13 amino acids. Germline V gives CDR1 MNHEY, CDR2 SMNVEV (reference sequence). CDR3 sequence (DNA): TGTGCCAGCAGTTTATTAGGGAACTATGGCTACACCTTC. It translates to CASSLLGNYGYTF.

The chain couples TRBV6-6 to TRBJ1-5, with a tentative D call TRBD1 (5 bases). V shed 0 bases and J shed 4 bases, with 7 bases lying between them. From germline, CDR1 is MNHNY and CDR2 SVGAGI (reference sequence). The CDR3 sequence is 14 residues long. The CDR3 region is CASSYSRQNQPQHF. As DNA, the CDR3 is TGTGCCAGCAGTTACTCGAGACAGAATCAGCCCCAGCATTTT.

The V call is TRBV27, the J call TRBJ2-7, with TRBD2 matching over 7 bases. The germline V gene has CDR1 MNHEY and CDR2 SMNVEV (reference sequence). The CDR3 spans 13 residues. Trimming took 5 bases from V and 3 from J; bases not matched to a gene: 4. CDR3 sequence (DNA): TGTGCCAGCAGTCCGTCTAGCGGCTACGAGCAGTACTTC. Its protein is CASSPSSGYEQYF.

This rearrangement joins TRBV7-2 to TRBJ2-7; D may be TRBD1 (6 bases). The CDR3 is 15 amino acids. Germline assignment: CDR1 SGHTA and CDR2 FQGNSA. V shed 3 bases and J shed 3 bases, with 15 bases lying between them. CDR3 in amino acids: CASSFPWDTLYEQYF. CDR3 nucleotides: TGTGCCAGCAGCTTCCCTTGGGACACCCTCTACGAGCAGTACTTC.

The chain links TRBV19 to TRBJ1-5, with D unclear. The CDR3 is 15 amino acids. Germline V gene data show CDR1 as LNHDA and CDR2 as SQIVND (reference sequence). Trimming shortened V by 3 bases and J by 0 bases, and 9 bases separated the two germline ends. This chain's CDR3 is CASSILVFSNQPQHF. The CDR3 nucleotides read TGTGCCAGTAGTATCCTCGTTTTTAGCAATCAGCCCCAGCATTTT.

The chain carries TRBV27 and TRBJ1-1; the D gene is possibly TRBD1 (5 bases). With 2 bases removed from V and 0 bases from J, the gap between germline ends came to 13 bases. Germline CDR1 is MNHEY and CDR2 is SMNVEV (reference sequence). The CDR3 loop spans 16 amino acids. The CDR3: CASSLQGLNMNTEAFF. DNA for the CDR3: TGTGCCAGCAGTTTACAGGGTTTGAACATGAACACTGAAGCTTTCTTT.

V is TRBV27 and J is TRBJ1-3, with D possibly TRBD1 on 5 matching bases. Trimming cost V 0 bases and J 0 bases, with 9 bases left between them. The germline CDR1 and CDR2 sequences are MNHEY and SMNVEV (reference sequence). The CDR3 contains 16 residues. CDR3 in amino acids: CASSLSLRGSGNTIYF. Here the CDR3 DNA reads TGTGCCAGCAGTTTATCGCTTAGGGGCTCTGGAAACACCATATATTTT.

The J gene is TRBJ2-3, the V gene TRBV4-1; D is ambiguous. CDR3 size: 14 residues. V lost 1 base and J 2 bases, leaving 7 bases between the germline ends. Per the germline V gene, CDR1 is MGHRA and CDR2 is YSYEKL. CDR3 amino acids: CASSQARVTDTQYF. CDR3 nucleotides: TGCGCCAGCAGCCAAGCCCGGGTCACAGATACGCAGTATTTT.

The rearrangement joins TRBV5-1 to TRBJ1-3; 9 bases are a match to TRBD1. With 2 bases clipped from V and 0 bases from J, the junction kept 3 bases outside the gene matches. Germline-derived CDR1 and CDR2 are SGHRS and YFSETQ. CDR3 length: 16 amino acids. The CDR3 sequence: CASSLGQGYSGNTIYF. The DNA of the CDR3 is TGCGCCAGCAGCTTAGGACAGGGGTACTCTGGAAACACCATATATTTT.

The genes are TRBV12-5 and TRBJ1-3; D gene ambiguous. The V gene lost 1 base and the J gene lost 0 bases, with 7 bases spanning the gap. The length of the CDR3 is 15 residues. Germline V CDR1 and CDR2: LGHNT, FRNRAP. CDR3 loop: CASGLGTSSGNTIYF. In nucleotides, the CDR3 is TGTGCTAGTGGTTTGGGGACCAGCTCTGGAAACACCATATATTTT. The variable domain in full, completed from reference TRBV12-5 and TRBJ1-3, reads DARVTQTPRHKVTEMGQEVTMRCQPILGHNTVFWYRQTMMQGLELLAYFRNRAPLDDSGMPKDRFSAEMPDATLATLKIQPSEPRDSAVYFCASGLGTSSGNTIYFGEGSWLTVV.

The chain carries TRBV11-2 and TRBJ2-1; 7 bases are a match to TRBD2. The germline V gene has CDR1 SGHAT and CDR2 FQNNGV. V lost 1 base and J lost 8; bases outside the gene matches: 8. The CDR3 contains 15 residues. CDR3: CASSLVAGVSDEQFF. In DNA, the CDR3 is TGTGCCAGCAGCTTAGTGGCGGGAGTTTCAGATGAGCAGTTCTTC.

This clone has just one count. This chain joins TRBV11-2 and TRBJ2-7; 11 bases map to TRBD2. The V segment lost 5 bases and the J segment 2 bases; nucleotides outside the gene matches: 5. The germline V gene has CDR1 SGHAT and CDR2 FQNNGV. This CDR3 has 15 amino acids. The CDR3 reads CASSTSGRVPYEQYF. The CDR3 bases are TGTGCCAGCAGCACTAGCGGGAGAGTCCCCTACGAGCAGTACTTC.

This chain joins TRBV4-2 and TRBJ1-1; 7 bases map to TRBD1. Germline assignment: CDR1 LGHNA and CDR2 YNFKEQ. With V trimmed by 6 bases and J by 4 bases, 2 bases remained unmatched. This CDR3 has 12 residues. The CDR3 loop is CASRAGGTEAFF. DNA for the CDR3: TGTGCCAGCAGAGCAGGGGGCACTGAAGCTTTCTTT.

This rearrangement joins TRBV19 to TRBJ1-1, with 7 positions matching TRBD1. The germline V gene encodes CDR1 LNHDA and CDR2 SQIVND (reference sequence). J was trimmed by 1 base and V by 3 bases; bases with no gene match: 14. CDR3 length equals 18 residues. CDR3 residues: CASSMRDRVISKNTEAFF. DNA of the CDR3: TGTGCCAGTAGTATGAGAGACAGGGTTATTTCGAAGAACACTGAAGCTTTCTTT. Together with reference TRBV19 and TRBJ1-1, the CDR3 gives the full variable domain: DGGITQSPKYLFRKEGQNVTLSCEQNLNHDAMYWYRQDPGQGLRLIYYSQIVNDFQKGDIAEGYSVSREKKESFPLTVTSAQKNPTAFYLCASSMRDRVISKNTEAFFGQGTRLTVV.

The V call is TRBV5-1, the J call TRBJ2-7; D is ambiguous. The V gene lost 3 bases and the J gene lost 3 bases, with 16 bases spanning the gap. This CDR3 comprises 15 residues. Germline CDR1 is SGHRS and CDR2 is YFSETQ. The DNA of the CDR3 is TGCGCCAGCAGCTCTTCCCCATCGAGCGTCTACGAGCAGTACTTC. Amino acids: CASSSSPSSVYEQYF.

The V gene is TRBV28, the J gene TRBJ2-3, with 8 bases fitting TRBD2. The CDR3 runs to 14 residues. Unmatched junction bases numbered 6, after V lost 10 bases and J lost 0 bases. Germline CDR1 MDHEN, CDR2 SYDVKM. The CDR3 bases are TGTGCCACCGAGACTAGCGCGAGCACAGATACGCAGTATTTT. Translating gives CATETSASTDTQYF.

V and J are TRBV27 and TRBJ1-1; D perhaps matches TRBD1 (6 bases). CDR1 MNHEY and CDR2 SMNVEV come from the germline V gene (reference sequence). Trimming cost V 5 bases and J 10 bases, with 17 bases left between them. The CDR3 has 13 residues. The CDR3, as DNA: TGTGCCAGCAGTGAACGAGGGACATCTTTAGCTTTCTTT. Its translation: CASSERGTSLAFF.

The rearrangement links TRBV5-6 to TRBJ2-7; 10 positions agree with TRBD2. Germline trimming cut 0 bases from V and 2 bases from J; bases unmatched to any gene: 5. The CDR3 is 16 amino acids. Germline assignment: CDR1 SGHDT and CDR2 YYEEEE. The CDR3 reads CASSLDLGLAAYEQYF. The CDR3 DNA reads TGTGCCAGCAGCTTGGATTTAGGACTAGCGGCCTACGAGCAGTACTTC.

V usage is TRBV10-1 and J usage is TRBJ1-2; D uncertain. The V end lost 0 bases, the J end lost 7 bases, and 9 bases lay between the germline ends. CDR1 is WNHNN and CDR2 is SYGVQD in the germline V gene (reference sequence). The CDR3 loop spans 13 amino acids. CDR3 in DNA: TGCGCCAGCAGTGAGTCGTTATTAGGTGGCTACACCTTC. Encoded protein: CASSESLLGGYTF.

The chain links TRBV15 to TRBJ1-4; the D is unclear. Germline V gene sequence: CDR1 LNHNV, CDR2 YYDKDF (reference sequence). The length of the CDR3 is 15 residues. Trimming cost V 1 base and J 5 bases, with 11 bases left between them. The CDR3 here is CATSRGGGRNEKLFF. Here the CDR3 DNA reads TGTGCCACCAGCAGAGGTGGAGGAAGAAATGAAAAACTGTTTTTT.

This rearrangement joins TRBV29-1 to TRBJ2-1, with D maybe TRBD1 (7 bases). The CDR3 runs 15 residues. The V and J ends lost 6 bases and 0 bases respectively, with 15 bases between them. CDR1 is SQVTM and CDR2 is ANQGSEA in the germline V gene. The CDR3 region has the DNA TGCAGCGTGGAGACAGGGACTGTCTCCTACAATGAGCAGTTCTTC. As protein: CSVETGTVSYNEQFF.

V is TRBV29-1 and J is TRBJ1-1; 12 bases match TRBD1. Germline values: CDR1 SQVTM, CDR2 ANQGSEA. The CDR3 runs 15 residues. J was trimmed by 4 bases and V by 7 bases; bases with no gene match: 10. DNA for the CDR3: TGCAGCGCCTTGGGACAGGGGGCGTGGGGCACTGAAGCTTTCTTT. Its translation: CSALGQGAWGTEAFF.

This clone occurred once. V usage is TRBV28 and J usage is TRBJ2-7, with D tentatively TRBD1 or TRBD2 (6 bases each). The germline V gene encodes CDR1 MDHEN and CDR2 SYDVKM. The V end lost 7 bases, the J end lost 9 bases, and 19 bases lay between the germline ends. CDR3 length: 13 amino acids. The CDR3 sequence is CASTLRGVRLQYF. CDR3 DNA: TGTGCCAGCACCCTGAGGGGGGTCAGACTGCAGTACTTC.

The rearrangement links TRBV28 to TRBJ2-1, with TRBD2 identical over 8 bases. Germline lookup yields CDR1 MDHEN and CDR2 SYDVKM. The length of the CDR3 is 16 residues. J was trimmed by 4 bases and V by 5 bases; bases with no gene match: 10. CDR3 coding DNA: TGTGCCAGCAGTCCCCTCGCTAGCGGGCCTTACAATGAGCAGTTCTTC. It translates to CASSPLASGPYNEQFF.

This clone was seen once. The chain joins TRBV9 to TRBJ1-6, with D possibly matching TRBD1 (5 bases). The CDR3 is 17 residues long. CDR1 is SGDLS and CDR2 is YYNGEE in the germline V gene. Trimming took off 2 bases at V and 0 bases at J, with 12 bases between the two ends. As DNA, the CDR3 is TGTGCCAGCAGCGTTGGGGCATCGAGCTCCTATAATTCACCCCTCCACTTT. Translated: CASSVGASSSYNSPLHF.

V usage is TRBV18 and J usage is TRBJ1-1; TRBD1 is a possible D gene (6 bases). V lost 3 bases and J 8 bases, leaving 13 bases between the germline ends. Germline CDR1 reads KGHSH; CDR2 reads LQKENI. This CDR3 has 13 amino acids. The CDR3 protein is CASSPGWTDEAFF. CDR3 DNA: TGTGCCAGCTCACCGGGGTGGACAGACGAAGCTTTCTTT.

V usage is TRBV7-9 and J usage is TRBJ1-3; 8 bases are shared with TRBD1. V was clipped by 2 bases and J by 0 bases; unmatched bases: 6. This CDR3 contains 17 residues. Germline V lookup: CDR1 SEHNR, CDR2 FQNEAQ (reference sequence). CDR3 DNA sequence: TGTGCCAGCAGCTTATCAGGGACAGGTCTCTCTGGAAACACCATATATTTT. Protein: CASSLSGTGLSGNTIYF.

The chain uses TRBV7-2 and TRBJ2-5; D gene unclear. The CDR3 consists of 14 residues. Trimming took off 6 bases at V and 4 bases at J, with 15 bases between the two ends. Per the germline V gene, CDR1 is SGHTA and CDR2 is FQGNSA. The CDR3 bases are TGTGCCAGCAGACCTCGAGAGGTTGGAGAGACCCAGTACTTC. It is translated as CASRPREVGETQYF.